The clone carrying this T cell receptor (beta chain) was seen a few times. Antigen specificity is unknown. Primers included in the PCR were 60 Vbeta and 13 Jbeta primers. The protocol was immunoSEQ multiplex PCR, while the TCRdb copy is restricted to in-frame clones and leaves out a portion. Found here are over 100,000 clones, 8.5% to 10% of them singletons; the top ten hold 5% to 6%. The V end was cut by 5 bases, the J end by 7 bases, with 11 bases between. Germline V gives CDR1 SNHLY, CDR2 FYNNEI. This CDR3 spans 13 amino acids. The data were obtained in a study of cytomegalovirus exposure and HLA in healthy donors. Study outcomes and limitations: In most subjects, TCR beta sequences reportedly gave accurate predictions of HLA-A and HLA-B alleles. The availability of immune exposure information extended only to CMV serostatus.

Sequenced: PBMCs. The sequence came from a man in his forties in good health and CMV-seronegative. The V call is TRBV2, the J call TRBJ1-4; the D gene is possibly TRBD1 (6 bases). DNA of the CDR3: TGTGCCAGCAGTCAAAGGGGGAGTGAAAAACTGTTTTTT. Protein sequence: CASSQRGSEKLFF.